The clone carrying this T cell receptor beta chain has only a few counts. Its target is unknown. The entry originates in a study of T-cell memory formation after mild COVID-19. Study-wide results and limits: Contracting clones from day 15 to 85 had balanced CD4/CD8; later expanders favoured CD4+.

TCRdb itself ran the 5' RACE reads through MiXCR, one entry per CDR3 protein. In the table there are roughly 310,000 distinct CDR3 sequences, more than 15% of which are singletons. This clonotype was sampled from a man between 18 and 29 years old who had mild COVID-19 (a few samples of this study predate the infection). Cell type and time point are not known. Specimen: PBMCs or a T cell subset sorted from them (not recorded which).

The CDR3, as DNA: TGCGCCTCCCTGGCCCCGGGGGGGAGCACAGATACGCAGTATTTT. This translates into CASLAPGGSTDTQYF. V is TRBV4-1 and J is TRBJ2-3, with TRBD2 identical over 8 bases. CDR1 is MGHRA, CDR2 YSYEKL, per germline. The ends lost 11 bases at V and 0 bases at J; junction bases unmatched: 10. CDR3 length equals 15 residues.